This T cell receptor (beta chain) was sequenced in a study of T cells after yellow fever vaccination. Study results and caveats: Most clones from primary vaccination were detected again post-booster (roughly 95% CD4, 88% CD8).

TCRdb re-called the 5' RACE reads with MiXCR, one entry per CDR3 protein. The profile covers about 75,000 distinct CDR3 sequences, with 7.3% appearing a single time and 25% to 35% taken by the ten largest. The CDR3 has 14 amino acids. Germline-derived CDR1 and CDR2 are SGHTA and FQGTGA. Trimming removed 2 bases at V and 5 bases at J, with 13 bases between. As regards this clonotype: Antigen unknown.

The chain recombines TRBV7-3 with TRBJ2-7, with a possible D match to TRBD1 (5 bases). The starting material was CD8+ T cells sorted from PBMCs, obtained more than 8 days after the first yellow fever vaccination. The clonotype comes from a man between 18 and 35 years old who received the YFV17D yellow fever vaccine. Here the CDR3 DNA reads TGTGCCAGCAGCTTATCAGGGTTGTCCGACGAGCAGTACTTC. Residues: CASSLSGLSDEQYF.